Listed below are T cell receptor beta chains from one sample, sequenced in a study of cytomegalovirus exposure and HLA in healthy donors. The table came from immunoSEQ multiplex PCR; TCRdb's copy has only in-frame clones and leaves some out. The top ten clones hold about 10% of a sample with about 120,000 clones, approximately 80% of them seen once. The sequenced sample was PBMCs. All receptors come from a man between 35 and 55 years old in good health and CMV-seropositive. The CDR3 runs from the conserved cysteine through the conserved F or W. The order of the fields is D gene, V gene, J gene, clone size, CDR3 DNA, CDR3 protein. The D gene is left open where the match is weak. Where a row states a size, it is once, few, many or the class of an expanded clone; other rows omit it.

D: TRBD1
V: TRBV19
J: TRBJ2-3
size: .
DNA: TGTGCCAGTAGTATAAAGGCCCAAAAAACAGGGGGAAGGACAGATACGCAGTATTTT
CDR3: CASSIKAQKTGGRTDTQYF

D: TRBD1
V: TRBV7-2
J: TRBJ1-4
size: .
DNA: TGTGGCAGCAGCCGAGGACAGGGTAGGGTAAATGAAAAACTGTTTTTT
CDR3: CGSSRGQGRVNEKLFF

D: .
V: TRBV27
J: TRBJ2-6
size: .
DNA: TGTGCCAGCTCCACAGGGCGCATCTCTGGGGCCAACGTCCTGACTTTC
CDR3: CASSTGRISGANVLTF

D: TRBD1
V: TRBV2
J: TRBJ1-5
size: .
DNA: TGTGCCAGCAGTCCGGGACAGGGGATTCGTCAGCCCCAGCATTTT
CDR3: CASSPGQGIRQPQHF

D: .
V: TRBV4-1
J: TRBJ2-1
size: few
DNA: TGCGCCAGCAGCCAAGTATCGGGACTGTTGCCCTACAATGAGCAGTTCTTC
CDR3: CASSQVSGLLPYNEQFF

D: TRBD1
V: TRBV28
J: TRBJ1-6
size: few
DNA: TGTGCCAGCTGGCCTAGACAGGGGGGGAATTCACCCCTCCACTTT
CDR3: CASWPRQGGNSPLHF

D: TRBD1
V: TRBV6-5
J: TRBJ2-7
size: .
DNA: TGTGCCAGCAGTTACGGACAGGGGTCTGGCGAGCAGTACTTC
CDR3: CASSYGQGSGEQYF

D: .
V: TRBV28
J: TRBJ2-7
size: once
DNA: TGTGCCAGCGGCACCGACAGTGGCGACGAGCAGTACTTC
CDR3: CASGTDSGDEQYF

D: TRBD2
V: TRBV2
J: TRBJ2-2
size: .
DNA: TGTGCCAGCACTAGCGGGGTTCCCGGGGAGCTGTTTTTT
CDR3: CASTSGVPGELFF

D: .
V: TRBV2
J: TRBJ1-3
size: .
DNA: TGTGCCAGCAGTGCCAGGGGAAATGGAAACACCATATATTTT
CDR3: CASSARGNGNTIYF

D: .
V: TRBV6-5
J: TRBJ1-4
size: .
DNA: TGTGCCAGCAGTCCCCGGGGGGGTTATGAAAAACTGTTTTTT
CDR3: CASSPRGGYEKLFF

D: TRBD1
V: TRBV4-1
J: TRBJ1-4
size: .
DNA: TGCGCCAGCAGCCGAGGACAGGGGGCGAGAGAAAAACTGTTTTTT
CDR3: CASSRGQGAREKLFF

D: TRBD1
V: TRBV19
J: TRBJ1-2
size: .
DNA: TGTGCCAGTACCAAGGGACAGCTCTATGGCTACACCTTC
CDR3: CASTKGQLYGYTF

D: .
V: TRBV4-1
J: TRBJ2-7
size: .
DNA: TGCGCCAGCAGCCATTACGACAGTATTACCTACGAGCAGTACTTC
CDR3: CASSHYDSITYEQYF

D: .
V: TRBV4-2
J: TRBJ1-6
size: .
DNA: TGTGCCAGCAGCCAAGATGAACTGAGGTCTTATAATTCACCCCTCCACTTT
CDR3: CASSQDELRSYNSPLHF

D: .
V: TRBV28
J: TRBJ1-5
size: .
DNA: TGTGCCAGCAGCCACCTACGGTCGGGCAATCAGCCCCAGCATTTT
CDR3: CASSHLRSGNQPQHF

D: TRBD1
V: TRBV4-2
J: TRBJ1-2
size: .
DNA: TGTGCCAGCAGCCAAGTAGGGGACAGGGTTTATGGCTACACCTTC
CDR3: CASSQVGDRVYGYTF

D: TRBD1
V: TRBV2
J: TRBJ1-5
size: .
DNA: TGTGCCAGCATCGGGACAGGGTCAAATCAGCCCCAGCATTTT
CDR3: CASIGTGSNQPQHF

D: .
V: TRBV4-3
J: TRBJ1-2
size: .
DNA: TGCGCCAGCAGCCAACCCGGGACACTATTGGGCTACACCTTC
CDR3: CASSQPGTLLGYTF

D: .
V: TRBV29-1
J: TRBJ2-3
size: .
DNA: TGCAGCGTAGTAAGACTCCTAAGCACAGATACGCAGTATTTT
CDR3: CSVVRLLSTDTQYF